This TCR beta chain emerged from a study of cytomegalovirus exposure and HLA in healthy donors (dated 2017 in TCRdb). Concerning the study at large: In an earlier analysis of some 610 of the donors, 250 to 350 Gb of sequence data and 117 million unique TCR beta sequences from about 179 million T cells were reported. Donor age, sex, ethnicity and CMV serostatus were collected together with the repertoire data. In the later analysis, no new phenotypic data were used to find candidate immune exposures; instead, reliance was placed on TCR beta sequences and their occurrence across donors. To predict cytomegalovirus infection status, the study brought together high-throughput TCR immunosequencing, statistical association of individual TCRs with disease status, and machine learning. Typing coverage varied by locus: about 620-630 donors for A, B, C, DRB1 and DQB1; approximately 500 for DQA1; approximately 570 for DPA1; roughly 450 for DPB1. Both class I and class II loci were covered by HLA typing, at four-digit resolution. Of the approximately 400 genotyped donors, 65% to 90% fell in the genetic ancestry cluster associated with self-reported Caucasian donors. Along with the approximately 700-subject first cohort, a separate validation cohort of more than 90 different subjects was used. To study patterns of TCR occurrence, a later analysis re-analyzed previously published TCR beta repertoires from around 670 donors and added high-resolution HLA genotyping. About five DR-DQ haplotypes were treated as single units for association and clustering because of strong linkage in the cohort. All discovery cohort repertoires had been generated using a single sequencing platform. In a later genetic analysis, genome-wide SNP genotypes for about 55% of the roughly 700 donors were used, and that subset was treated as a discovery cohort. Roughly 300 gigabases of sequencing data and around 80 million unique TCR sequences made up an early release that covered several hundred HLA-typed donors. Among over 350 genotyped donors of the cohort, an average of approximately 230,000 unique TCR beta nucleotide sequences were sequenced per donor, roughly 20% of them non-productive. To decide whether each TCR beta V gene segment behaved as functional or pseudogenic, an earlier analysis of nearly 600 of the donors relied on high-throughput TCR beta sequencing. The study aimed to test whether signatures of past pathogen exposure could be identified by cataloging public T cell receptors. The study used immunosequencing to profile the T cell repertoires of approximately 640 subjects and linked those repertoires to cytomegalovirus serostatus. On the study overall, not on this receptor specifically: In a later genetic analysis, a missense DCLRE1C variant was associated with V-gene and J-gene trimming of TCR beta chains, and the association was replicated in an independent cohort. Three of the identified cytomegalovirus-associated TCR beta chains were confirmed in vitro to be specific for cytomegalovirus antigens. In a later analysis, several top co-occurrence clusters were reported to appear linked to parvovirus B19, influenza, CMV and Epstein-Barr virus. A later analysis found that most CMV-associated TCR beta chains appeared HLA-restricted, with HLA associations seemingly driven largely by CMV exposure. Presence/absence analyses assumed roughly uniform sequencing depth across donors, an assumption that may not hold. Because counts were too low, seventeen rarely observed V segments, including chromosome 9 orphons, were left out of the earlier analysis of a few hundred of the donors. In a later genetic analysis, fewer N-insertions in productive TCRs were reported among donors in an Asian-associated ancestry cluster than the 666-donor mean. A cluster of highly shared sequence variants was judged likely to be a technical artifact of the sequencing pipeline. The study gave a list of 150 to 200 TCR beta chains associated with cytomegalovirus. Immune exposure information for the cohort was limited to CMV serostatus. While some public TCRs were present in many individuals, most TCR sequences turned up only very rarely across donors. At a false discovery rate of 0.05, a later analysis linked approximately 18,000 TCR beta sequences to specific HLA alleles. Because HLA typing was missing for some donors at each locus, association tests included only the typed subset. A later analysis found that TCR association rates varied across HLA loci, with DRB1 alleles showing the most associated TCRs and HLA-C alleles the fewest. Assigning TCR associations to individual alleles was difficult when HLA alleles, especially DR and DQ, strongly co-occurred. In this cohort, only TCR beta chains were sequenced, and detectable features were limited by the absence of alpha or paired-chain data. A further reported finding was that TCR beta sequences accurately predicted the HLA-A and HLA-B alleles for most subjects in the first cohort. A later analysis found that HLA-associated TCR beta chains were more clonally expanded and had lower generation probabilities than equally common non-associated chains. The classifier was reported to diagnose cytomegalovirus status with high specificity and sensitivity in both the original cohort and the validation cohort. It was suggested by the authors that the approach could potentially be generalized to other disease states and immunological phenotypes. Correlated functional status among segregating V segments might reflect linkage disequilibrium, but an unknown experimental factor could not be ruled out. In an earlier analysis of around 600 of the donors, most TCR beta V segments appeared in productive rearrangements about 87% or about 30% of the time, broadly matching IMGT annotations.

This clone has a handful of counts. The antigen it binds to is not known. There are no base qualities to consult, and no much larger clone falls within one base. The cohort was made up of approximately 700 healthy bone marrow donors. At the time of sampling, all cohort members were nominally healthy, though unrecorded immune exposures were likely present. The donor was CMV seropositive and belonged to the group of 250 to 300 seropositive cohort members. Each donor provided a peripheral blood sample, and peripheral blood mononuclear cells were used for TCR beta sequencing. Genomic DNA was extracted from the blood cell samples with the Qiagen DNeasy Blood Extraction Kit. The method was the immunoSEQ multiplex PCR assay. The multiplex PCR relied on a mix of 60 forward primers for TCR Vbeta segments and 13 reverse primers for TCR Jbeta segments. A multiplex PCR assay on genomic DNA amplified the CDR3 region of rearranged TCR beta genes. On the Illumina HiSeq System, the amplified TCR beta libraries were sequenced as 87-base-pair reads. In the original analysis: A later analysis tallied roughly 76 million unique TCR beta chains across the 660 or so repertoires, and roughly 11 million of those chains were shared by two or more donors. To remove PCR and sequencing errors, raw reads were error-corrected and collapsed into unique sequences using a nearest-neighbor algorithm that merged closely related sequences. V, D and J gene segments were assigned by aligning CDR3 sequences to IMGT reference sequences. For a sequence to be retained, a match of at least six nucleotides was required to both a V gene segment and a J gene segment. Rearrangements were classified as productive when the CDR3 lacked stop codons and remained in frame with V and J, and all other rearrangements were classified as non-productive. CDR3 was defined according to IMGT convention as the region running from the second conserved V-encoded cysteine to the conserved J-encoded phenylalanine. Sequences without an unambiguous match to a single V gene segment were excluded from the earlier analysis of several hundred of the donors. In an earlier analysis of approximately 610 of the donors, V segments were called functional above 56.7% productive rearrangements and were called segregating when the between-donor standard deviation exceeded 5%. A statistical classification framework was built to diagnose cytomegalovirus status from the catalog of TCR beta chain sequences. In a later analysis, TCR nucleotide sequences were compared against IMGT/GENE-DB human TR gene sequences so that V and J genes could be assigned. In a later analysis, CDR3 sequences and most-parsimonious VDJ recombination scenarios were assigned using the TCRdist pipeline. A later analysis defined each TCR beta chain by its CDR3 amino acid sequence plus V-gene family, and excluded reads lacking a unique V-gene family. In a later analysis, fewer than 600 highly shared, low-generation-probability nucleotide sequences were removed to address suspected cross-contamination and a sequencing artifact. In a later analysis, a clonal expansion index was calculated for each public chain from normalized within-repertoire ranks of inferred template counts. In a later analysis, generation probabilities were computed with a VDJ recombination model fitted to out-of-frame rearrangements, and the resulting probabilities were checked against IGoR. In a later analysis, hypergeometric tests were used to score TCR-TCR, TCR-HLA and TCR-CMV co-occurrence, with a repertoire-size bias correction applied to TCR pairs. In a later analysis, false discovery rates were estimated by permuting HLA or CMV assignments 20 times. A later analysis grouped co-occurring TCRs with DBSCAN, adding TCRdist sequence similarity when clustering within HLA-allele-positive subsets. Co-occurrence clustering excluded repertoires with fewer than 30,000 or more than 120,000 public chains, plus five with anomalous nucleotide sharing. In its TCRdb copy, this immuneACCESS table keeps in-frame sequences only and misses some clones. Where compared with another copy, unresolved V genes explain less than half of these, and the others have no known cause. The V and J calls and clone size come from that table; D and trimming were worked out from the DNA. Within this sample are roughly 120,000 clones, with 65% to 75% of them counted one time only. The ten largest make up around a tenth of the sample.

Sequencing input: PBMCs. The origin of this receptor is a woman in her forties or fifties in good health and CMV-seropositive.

The bases are TGTGCCATCAGTGAGTCGGGGGCGCGGAATGAGCAGTTCTTC. The encoded protein is CAISESGARNEQFF. The V gene is TRBV10-3 and the J gene is TRBJ2-1; the D gene is perhaps TRBD1, from 6 matching bases. The V and J ends are trimmed by 0 bases and 7 bases, leaving 10 bases between them. Taken from the germline V gene, the CDR1 and CDR2 loops are ENHRY and SYGVKD. The CDR3, cysteine through phenylalanine, is 14 amino acids long. CDR3 DNA is the only sequence kept; it has 42 bases, read in frame from the first base.